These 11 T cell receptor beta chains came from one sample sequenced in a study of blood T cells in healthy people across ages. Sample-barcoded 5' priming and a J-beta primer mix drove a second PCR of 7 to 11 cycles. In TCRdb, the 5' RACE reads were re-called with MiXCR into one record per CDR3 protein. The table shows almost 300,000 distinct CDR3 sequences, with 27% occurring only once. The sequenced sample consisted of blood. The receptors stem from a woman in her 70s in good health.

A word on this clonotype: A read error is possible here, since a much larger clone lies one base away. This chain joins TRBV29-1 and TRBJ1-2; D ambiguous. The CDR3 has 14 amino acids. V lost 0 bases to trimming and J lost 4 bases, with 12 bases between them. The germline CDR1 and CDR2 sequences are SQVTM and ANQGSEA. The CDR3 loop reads CSVEDLEGRYGYTF. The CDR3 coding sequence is TGCAGCGTTGAAGATCTGGAAGGGCGCTATGGCTACACCTTC.

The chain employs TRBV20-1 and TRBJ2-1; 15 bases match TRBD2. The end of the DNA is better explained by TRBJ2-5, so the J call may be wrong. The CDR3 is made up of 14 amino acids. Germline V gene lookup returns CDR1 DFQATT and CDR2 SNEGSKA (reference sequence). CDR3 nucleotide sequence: TGCAGTGCTCGGACTAGCGGGAGGGGTGTGACCCAGTACTTC. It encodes CSARTSGRGVTQYF.

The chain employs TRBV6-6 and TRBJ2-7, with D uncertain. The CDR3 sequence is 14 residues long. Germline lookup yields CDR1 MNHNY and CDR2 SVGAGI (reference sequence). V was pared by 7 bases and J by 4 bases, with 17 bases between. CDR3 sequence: CASNVDTWLYEQYF. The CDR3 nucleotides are TGTGCCAGCAACGTTGACACATGGCTTTACGAGCAGTACTTC.

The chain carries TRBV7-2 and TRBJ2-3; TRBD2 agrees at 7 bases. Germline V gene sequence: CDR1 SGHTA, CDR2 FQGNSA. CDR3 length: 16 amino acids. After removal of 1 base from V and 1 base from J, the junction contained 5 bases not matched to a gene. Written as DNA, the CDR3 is TGTGCCAGCAGCTTAGAGGTTGCGGGAGGCACAGATACGCAGTATTTT. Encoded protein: CASSLEVAGGTDTQYF. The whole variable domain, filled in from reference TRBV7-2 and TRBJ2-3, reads GAGVSQSPSNKVTEKGKDVELRCDPISGHTALYWYRQSLGQGLEFLIYFQGNSAPDKSGLPSDRFSAERTGGSVSTLTIQRTQQEDSAVYLCASSLEVAGGTDTQYFGPGTRLTVL.

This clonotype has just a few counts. This CDR3 reads CASSESNYGYTF. CDR3 bases: TGTGCCAGCAGTGAGTCTAACTATGGCTACACCTTC. The chain links TRBV2 to TRBJ1-2; no clear D. V gave up 3 bases and J gave up 0 bases, with 2 bases separating them. This CDR3 contains 12 residues. Germline V gives CDR1 SNHLY, CDR2 FYNNEI. The variable domain in full, completed from reference TRBV2 and TRBJ1-2, reads EPEVTQTPSHQVTQMGQEVILRCVPISNHLYFYWYRQILGQKVEFLVSFYNNEISEKSEIFDDQFSVERPDGSNFTLKIRSTKLEDSAMYFCASSESNYGYTFGSGTRLTVV.

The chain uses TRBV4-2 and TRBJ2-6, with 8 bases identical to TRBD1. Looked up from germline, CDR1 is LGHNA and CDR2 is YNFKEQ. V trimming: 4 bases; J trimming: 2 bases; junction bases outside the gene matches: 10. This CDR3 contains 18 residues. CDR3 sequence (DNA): TGTGCCAGCAGCCCTCGACAGGGGTTGTCGACTGGGGCCAACGTCCTGACTTTC. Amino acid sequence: CASSPRQGLSTGANVLTF.

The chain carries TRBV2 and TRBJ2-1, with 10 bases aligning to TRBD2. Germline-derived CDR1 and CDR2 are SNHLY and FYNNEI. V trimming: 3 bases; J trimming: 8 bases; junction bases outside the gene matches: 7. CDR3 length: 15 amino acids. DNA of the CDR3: TGTGCCAGCAGTGATGAAAGCGGGGGGGTCGATGAGCAGTTCTTC. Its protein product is CASSDESGGVDEQFF.

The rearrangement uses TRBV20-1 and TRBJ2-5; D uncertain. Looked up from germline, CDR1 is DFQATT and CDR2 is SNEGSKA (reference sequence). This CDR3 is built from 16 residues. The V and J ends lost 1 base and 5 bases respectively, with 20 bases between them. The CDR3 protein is CSARGLGTTVRETQYF. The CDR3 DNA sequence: TGCAGTGCTAGAGGGCTTGGTACTACCGTTCGCGAGACCCAGTACTTC.

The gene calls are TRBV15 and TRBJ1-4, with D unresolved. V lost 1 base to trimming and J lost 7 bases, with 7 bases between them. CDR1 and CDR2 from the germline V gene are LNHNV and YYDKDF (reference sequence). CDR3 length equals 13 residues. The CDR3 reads CATSRGGSEKLFF. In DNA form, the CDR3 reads TGTGCCACCAGCAGAGGAGGGTCTGAAAAACTGTTTTTT.

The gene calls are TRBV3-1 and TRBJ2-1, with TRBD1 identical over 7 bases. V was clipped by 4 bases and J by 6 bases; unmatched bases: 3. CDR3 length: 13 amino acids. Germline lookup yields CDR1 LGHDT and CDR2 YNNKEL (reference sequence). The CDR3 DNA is TGTGCCAGCAGCCCACAGGGGTCCAATGAGCAGTTCTTC. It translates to CASSPQGSNEQFF.

This CDR3 is CASSLEVSGYNEQFF. As DNA, the CDR3 is TGTGCCAGCAGTTTAGAGGTGTCAGGGTACAATGAGCAGTTCTTC. The V and J genes are TRBV12-3 or TRBV12-4 and TRBJ2-1; a weak D match, TRBD1 (5 bases). V lost 1 base to trimming and J lost 4 bases, with 11 bases between them. The CDR3 runs to 15 residues.